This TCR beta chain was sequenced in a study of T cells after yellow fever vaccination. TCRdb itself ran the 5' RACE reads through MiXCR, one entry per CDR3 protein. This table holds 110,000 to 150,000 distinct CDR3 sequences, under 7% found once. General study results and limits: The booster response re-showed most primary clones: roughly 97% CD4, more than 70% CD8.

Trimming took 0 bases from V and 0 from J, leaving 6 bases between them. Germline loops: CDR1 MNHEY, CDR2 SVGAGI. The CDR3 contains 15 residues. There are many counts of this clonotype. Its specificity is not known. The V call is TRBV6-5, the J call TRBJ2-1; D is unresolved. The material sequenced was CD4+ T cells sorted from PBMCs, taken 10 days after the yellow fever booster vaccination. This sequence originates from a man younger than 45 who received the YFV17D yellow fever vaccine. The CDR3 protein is CASSYSASSYNEQFF. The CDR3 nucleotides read TGTGCCAGCAGTTACTCCGCTAGCTCCTACAATGAGCAGTTCTTC.